The clone carrying this T cell receptor (beta chain) has a handful of counts. Its specificity is not known. This sample stems from a study of blood T cells in healthy people across ages. Germline V lookup: CDR1 MNHEY, CDR2 SVGAGI. Trimming removed 2 bases from V and 3 bases from J, with 20 bases in between. CDR3 length equals 17 residues. A second PCR, run for roughly 7 to 11 cycles, used a sample-barcoded 5' primer plus a J-beta primer mix. Each CDR3 protein gets one entry after TCRdb re-called the 5' RACE reads with MiXCR. This sample has over 600,000 distinct CDR3 sequences, with about 45% found just once. Study outcomes and limitations: The diversity estimates, figures obtained from one million T cells, were considered underestimates.

Sequencing input: blood. This clonotype was obtained from an elderly man in good health. The chain links TRBV6-5 to TRBJ2-7; D might be TRBD1 (6 bases). The CDR3 sequence: CASSYTRQAPTGYEQYF. DNA of the CDR3: TGTGCCAGCAGTTACACCCGACAGGCCCCAACCGGCTACGAGCAGTACTTC.